These 18 T cell receptor beta chains share one sample of origin, sequenced in a study of prognosis after radiotherapy for stage I lung cancer. Amplicons of TCR beta CDR3 were generated from genomic DNA by two-round multiplex PCR. Initially, in first-round PCR, primers specific to each TRBV and TRBJ gene were used. From the multiplex PCR reads, TCRdb called clonotypes with MiXCR, one entry per CDR3 protein. The table lists about 16,000 distinct CDR3 sequences, around 30% of them singletons. The specimen comprised PBMCs, sampled before or after stereotactic body radiation therapy (not recorded which). Receptor source: a donor over 45 with non-small cell lung cancer.

This clonotype was detected ten times or more. One base away lies a much larger clone, so this may be a sequencing read error. The J gene is TRBJ2-3, the V gene TRBV7-2; D might be TRBD2 (5 bases). CDR3 length: 14 amino acids. V was cut by 4 bases and J by 4 bases, with 12 bases left in between. Germline CDR1 and CDR2: SGHTA and FQGNSA. CDR3 loop: CASSSLRGSDTQYF. In nucleotides, the CDR3 is TGTGCCAGCAGCTCGTTACGGGGTTCAGATACGCAGTATTTT.

The table lists this clonotype with many counts. The V call is TRBV30, the J call TRBJ2-1, with TRBD1 matching over 7 bases. Germline V gene lookup returns CDR1 GTSNPN and CDR2 SVGIG (reference sequence). CDR3 length: 12 amino acids. The ends lost 4 bases at V and 9 bases at J; junction bases unmatched: 6. The CDR3 loop is CAWNRGRGEQFF. CDR3 nucleotide sequence: TGTGCCTGGAACAGGGGCAGGGGTGAGCAGTTCTTC.

This clonotype was seen a handful of times. A much larger clone differs from this one at a single base, so this may be a read error. This chain connects TRBV29-1 to TRBJ1-3; D not certain. Trimming took 3 bases from V and 6 from J, leaving 9 bases between them. The CDR3 is made up of 12 amino acids. Looked up from germline, CDR1 is SQVTM and CDR2 is ANQGSEA. This chain's CDR3 is CSVDGPVNTIYF. The CDR3 DNA follows: TGCAGCGTTGATGGTCCTGTAAACACCATATATTTT.

The J gene is TRBJ2-6, the V gene TRBV30; tentatively, D is TRBD1 or TRBD2 (7 bases each). V was pared by 2 bases and J by 4 bases, with 12 bases between. The CDR3 loop spans 15 amino acids. CDR1 GTSNPN and CDR2 SVGIG come from the germline V gene (reference sequence). The CDR3 DNA follows: TGTGCCTGGAGTCAGGGGGGGTTCGGGGCCAACGTCCTGACTTTC. Amino acid sequence: CAWSQGGFGANVLTF. Supplemented by reference TRBV30 and TRBJ2-6, the full variable domain reads SQTIHQWPATLVQPVGSPLSLECTVEGTSNPNLYWYRQAAGRGLQLLFYSVGIGQISSEVPQNLSASRPQDRQFILSSKKLLLSDSGFYLCAWSQGGFGANVLTFGAGSRLTVL.

This clonotype was recorded at least ten times. The gene calls are TRBV6-1 and TRBJ2-7, with 8 bases fitting TRBD1. V shed 7 bases, J shed 0 bases, and the junction held 11 bases outside the gene matches. The germline V gene encodes CDR1 MNHNS and CDR2 SASEGT. The CDR3 is made up of 16 amino acids. The CDR3 loop reads CASNPRGTGSSYEQYF. CDR3 sequence (DNA): TGTGCCAGCAACCCTCGCGGGACAGGCAGCTCCTACGAGCAGTACTTC.

To note about this clonotype: Since no conserved phenylalanine or tryptophan closes the CDR3, a read error is the likely cause. The chain uses TRBV7-2 and TRBJ1-2; no clear D. The germline CDR1 and CDR2 sequences are SGHTA and FQGNSA. Trimming pared 5 bases from V and 1 base from J, leaving 11 bases between. The CDR3 contains 14 residues. CDR3 DNA: TGTGCCAGCAGCAGGAACATCCTTAACTATGGCTACACCCTC. Protein product: CASSRNILNYGYTL.

This clonotype was observed at least ten times. The chain is built from TRBV7-9 and TRBJ1-3; D gene ambiguous. Trimming removed 1 base at V and 0 bases at J, with 7 bases between. Germline V gene data show CDR1 as SEHNR and CDR2 as FQNEAQ (reference sequence). The CDR3 is made up of 15 amino acids. CDR3: CASSLEQYSGNTIYF. CDR3 bases: TGTGCCAGCAGCTTAGAGCAGTACTCTGGAAACACCATATATTTT.

About this clonotype: A read error is the likely source, as a far larger clone sits one nucleotide away. This CDR3 is CASRTNGRVYNKPQHF. DNA for the CDR3: TGTGCCAGCAGGACCAACGGCAGGGTCTACAATAAGCCCCAGCATTTT. The chain carries TRBV6-4 and TRBJ1-5; possibly TRBD1 for D (5 bases). The CDR3 covers 16 residues. Germline V gene data show CDR1 as MRHNA and CDR2 as SNTAGT.

The V gene is TRBV11-2, the J gene TRBJ2-1; D is perhaps TRBD2 (6 bases). Trimming shortened V by 6 bases and J by 8 bases, and 23 bases separated the two germline ends. The germline gives CDR1 SGHAT, CDR2 FQNNGV. The CDR3 runs to 16 residues. This CDR3 reads CASSLGLARALDEQFF. In DNA, the CDR3 is TGTGCCAGCAGTCTAGGGCTAGCGAGGGCCCTGGATGAGCAGTTCTTC.

The CDR3 here is CASSDVIVSGELFF. DNA of the CDR3: TGTGCCAGCAGTGACGTGATCGTCTCCGGGGAGCTGTTTTTT. V and J are TRBV6-1 and TRBJ2-2; D call uncertain. CDR3 length: 14 residues. Germline CDR1 reads MNHNS; CDR2 reads SASEGT. Trimming took off 3 bases at V and 6 bases at J, with 11 bases between the two ends.

This clonotype has ten or more counts. This sequence may be a read error, since a much larger clone differs from it by one base. The rearrangement joins TRBV5-1 to TRBJ2-2; D uncertain. V was pared by 0 bases and J by 6 bases, with 9 bases between. Germline V gene sequence: CDR1 SGHRS, CDR2 YFSETQ. The CDR3 runs 14 residues. CDR3 sequence reads: CASSLAWGAGELFF. In DNA form, the CDR3 reads TGCGCCAGCAGCTTGGCATGGGGTGCCGGGGAGCTGTTTTTT.

This clonotype was counted at least ten times. The chain employs TRBV15 and TRBJ2-7, with 9 positions matching TRBD1. The CDR3 extends over 15 amino acids. Per the germline V gene, CDR1 is LNHNV and CDR2 is YYDKDF (reference sequence). The V segment lost 2 bases and the J segment 4 bases; nucleotides outside the gene matches: 6. The CDR3 coding sequence is TGTGCCACCAGCAGATATCGACAGGGGGGTTACGAGCAGTACTTC. Translated, it gives CATSRYRQGGYEQYF.

Comment on this clonotype: A far larger clone differs by one base, so this is likely a read error. The V call is TRBV6-8, the J call TRBJ2-5; 7 bases agree with TRBD1. The CDR3 totals 16 residues. Germline V gene data show CDR1 as MNHGY and CDR2 as SAAAGT. The CDR3 DNA reads as TGTGACAGCAGCTTTACGATCACAGGGGTTCAAGAGACCCAGTACTTC. This translates into CDSSFTITGVQETQYF.

Comments on this clonotype: A read error is the likely source, as a far larger clone sits one nucleotide away. The rearrangement joins TRBV6-4 to TRBJ1-2, with TRBD1 matching 8 bases. CDR3 length: 13 residues. Germline V lookup: CDR1 MRHNA, CDR2 SNTAGT. J gave up 7 bases and V 7 bases, and 8 bases lay outside the gene matches. CDR3 in amino acids: CASIRDRGSGYTF. CDR3 nucleotides: TGTGCCAGCATCCGAGACAGGGGCTCTGGCTACACCTTC.

A remark on this clonotype: Relative to the germline gene, one junction end is altered; a read error may explain this. The chain employs TRBV11-2 and TRBJ1-1; D is unclear. Germline V gene lookup returns CDR1 SGHAT and CDR2 FQNNGV. The CDR3 loop spans 15 amino acids. The CDR3 spells CASSKGGPLVTEAVF. CDR3 sequence (DNA): TGTGCCAGCAGCAAAGGAGGCCCTTTGGTGACTGAAGCTGTCTTT.

This clonotype occurred many times. In nucleotides, the CDR3 is TGTGCCAGCATGAAAGAGGACGCGCCTAATGAAAAACTGTTTTTT. Protein sequence: CASMKEDAPNEKLFF. This chain joins TRBV28 and TRBJ1-4; no clear D gene. V was cut by 7 bases and J by 3 bases, with 15 bases left in between. Germline V lookup: CDR1 MDHEN, CDR2 SYDVKM. The CDR3 runs 15 residues. Variable domain in full (rest from reference TRBV28 and TRBJ1-4): DVKVTQSSRYLVKRTGEKVFLECVQDMDHENMFWYRQDPGLGLRLIYFSYDVKMKEKGDIPEGYSVSREKKERFSLILESASTNQTSMYLCASMKEDAPNEKLFFGSGTQLSVL.

This clonotype was seen ten or more times. The V gene is TRBV4-2, the J gene TRBJ1-2; D is possibly TRBD1 (5 bases). Trimming pared 1 base from V and 5 bases from J, leaving 11 bases between. Germline V gives CDR1 LGHNA, CDR2 YNFKEQ. The CDR3 totals 14 residues. The CDR3 DNA reads TGTGCCAGCAGCCAAGGACAGCCTGGGTATGGCTACACCTTC. Protein sequence: CASSQGQPGYGYTF.

This clonotype was picked up many times. The chain combines TRBV15 with TRBJ2-7, with D possibly TRBD2 on 5 matching bases. This CDR3 has 16 amino acids. Trimming left V 9 bases short and J 0 bases short, with 21 bases between. Per the germline V gene, CDR1 is LNHNV and CDR2 is YYDKDF (reference sequence). CDR3 sequence: CATSARGTVGSYEQYF. The CDR3 region has the DNA TGTGCCACGAGCGCTCGGGGTACGGTAGGCTCCTACGAGCAGTACTTC.